This TCR beta chain was recovered during a study of metastatic and nonmetastatic thyroid tumors. Study-wide context: It was across blood and tumor or nodule tissue from malignant and benign thyroid patients that repertoires were compared.

Per the original data handling: A papillary thyroid cancer distant-metastasis classifier was built from CDR3 differences across clinicopathological groups. TCRdb reanalyzed the PCR reads via MiXCR. The V and J calls come from TCRdb's annotation, not from the publication. The sample includes tens of thousands of clones, roughly 50% of them seen just once. All patients were treatment-naive before thyroid surgery. The source of this sequence is a male donor with papillary thyroid cancer or a benign thyroid nodule (not recorded which). Some clones in this sample may be carry-over from other donors' samples. The sample taken for sequencing was tumor tissue.

CDR3: CASSLTNPDYGYTF. The DNA for the CDR3 is TGCGCCAGCAGCTTGACTAACCCTGACTATGGCTACACCTTC. J is TRBJ1-2 and V is TRBV5-1; no definite D call. CDR1 and CDR2 from the germline V gene are SGHRS and YFSETQ. V lost 1 base and J lost 3, with 10 bases in between. The CDR3 is 14 amino acids.